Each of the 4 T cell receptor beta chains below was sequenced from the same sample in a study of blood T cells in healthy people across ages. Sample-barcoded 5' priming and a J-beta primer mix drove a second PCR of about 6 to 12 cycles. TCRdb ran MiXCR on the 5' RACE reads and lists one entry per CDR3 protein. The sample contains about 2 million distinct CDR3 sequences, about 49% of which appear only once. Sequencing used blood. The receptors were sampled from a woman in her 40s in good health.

The CDR3 DNA reads TGTGCCACCAGTGAGACAGGGACGGGGAATGAGCAGTTCTTC. It translates to CATSETGTGNEQFF. The chain uses TRBV24-1 and TRBJ2-1; 7 bases are shared with TRBD1. After removal of 4 bases from V and 7 bases from J, the junction contained 6 bases not matched to a gene. This CDR3 is 14 amino acids long. Germline loops: CDR1 KGHDR, CDR2 SFDVKD.

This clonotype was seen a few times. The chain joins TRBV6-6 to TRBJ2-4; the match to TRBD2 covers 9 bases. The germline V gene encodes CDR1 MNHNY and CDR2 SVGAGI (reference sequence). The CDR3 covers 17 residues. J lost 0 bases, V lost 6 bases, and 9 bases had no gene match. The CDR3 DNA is TGTGCCAGCAGGTCAGCGGGGGGCCACCTAGCCAAAAACATTCAGTACTTC. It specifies CASRSAGGHLAKNIQYF.

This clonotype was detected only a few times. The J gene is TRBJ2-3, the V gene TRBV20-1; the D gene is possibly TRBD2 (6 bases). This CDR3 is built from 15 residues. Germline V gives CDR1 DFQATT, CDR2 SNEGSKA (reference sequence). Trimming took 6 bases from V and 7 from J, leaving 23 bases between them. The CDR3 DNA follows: TGCAGTGCGGAACCGGGAGTAAAAGTTACGAATACGCAGTATTTT. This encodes CSAEPGVKVTNTQYF.

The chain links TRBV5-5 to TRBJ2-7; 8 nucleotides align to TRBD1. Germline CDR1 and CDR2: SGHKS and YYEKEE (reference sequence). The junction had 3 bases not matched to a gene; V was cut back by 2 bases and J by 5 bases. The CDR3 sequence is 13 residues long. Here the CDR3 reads CASSFGQGHEQYF. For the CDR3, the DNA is TGTGCCAGCAGCTTTGGACAGGGCCACGAGCAGTACTTC.